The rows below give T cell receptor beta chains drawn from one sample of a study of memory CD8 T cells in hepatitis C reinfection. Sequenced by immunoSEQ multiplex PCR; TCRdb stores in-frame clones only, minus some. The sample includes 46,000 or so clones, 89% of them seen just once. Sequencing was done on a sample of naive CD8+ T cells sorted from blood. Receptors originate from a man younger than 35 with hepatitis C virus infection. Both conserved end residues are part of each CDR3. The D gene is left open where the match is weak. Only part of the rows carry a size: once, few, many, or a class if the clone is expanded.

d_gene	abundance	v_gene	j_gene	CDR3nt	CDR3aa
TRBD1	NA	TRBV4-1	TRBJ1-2	TGCGCCAGCAGCCAAGTCGAGGGGGCGAACTATGGCTACACCTTC	CASSQVEGANYGYTF
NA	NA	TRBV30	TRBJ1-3	TGTGCCTGGAGTAGTTGGCCCTCTGGAAACACCATATATTTT	CAWSSWPSGNTIYF
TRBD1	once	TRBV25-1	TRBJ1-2	TGTGCCAGCAGTGGACAGGGGGCGGATGGCTACACCTTC	CASSGQGADGYTF
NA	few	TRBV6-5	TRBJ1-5	TGTGCCAGCAGCATCACAGGGTTTAGCAATCAGCCCCAGCATTTT	CASSITGFSNQPQHF
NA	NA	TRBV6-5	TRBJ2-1	TGTGCCAGCAGTTACGCCCGGGGGGCGGGAAAGGATGAGCAGTTCTTC	CASSYARGAGKDEQFF
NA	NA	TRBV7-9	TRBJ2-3	TGTGCCAGCAGCGCGCCCGGGTCCCCGGTCACAGATACGCAGTATTTT	CASSAPGSPVTDTQYF
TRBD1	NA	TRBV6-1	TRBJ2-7	TGTGCCACCCGGGACAGGGGGTACGAGCAGTACTTC	CATRDRGYEQYF
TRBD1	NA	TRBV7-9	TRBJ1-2	TGTGCCAGCAGCCCAACGAACCAGGGGGCGATGTACGGCTACACCTTC	CASSPTNQGAMYGYTF
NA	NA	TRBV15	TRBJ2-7	TGTGCCACCAGCAGAGGCTTGGGCGCCTACGAGCAGTACTTC	CATSRGLGAYEQYF
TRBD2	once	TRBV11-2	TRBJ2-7	TGTGCCAGCAGCTTACCACCCACTAGCGGGAGTAGTTACGAGCAGTACTTC	CASSLPPTSGSSYEQYF
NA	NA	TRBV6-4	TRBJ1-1	TGTGCCAGCACCAATGGGGGGGGCGCGAACACTGAAGCTTTCTTT	CASTNGGGANTEAFF
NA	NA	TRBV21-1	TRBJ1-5	TGTGCCAGCAACGGACAGGGTCACCAGCATTTT	CASNGQGHQHF
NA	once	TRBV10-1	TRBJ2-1	TGCGCCAGCAGTGAGTCGACGTTCTCGTTTCGGGGGAATGAGCAGTTCTTC	CASSESTFSFRGNEQFF
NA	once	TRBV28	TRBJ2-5	TGTGCCAGCAGTTTGGGGAGGACAGAGACCCAGTACTTC	CASSLGRTETQYF
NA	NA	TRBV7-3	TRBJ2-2	TGTGCCAGCAGCCAGACAGGCCTTACGAACACCGGGGAGCTGCTTTTT	CASSQTGLTNTGELLF
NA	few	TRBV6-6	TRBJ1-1	TGTGCCAGCAGTTCGGGGGGAGGGACGAGCACTGAAGCTTTCTTT	CASSSGGGTSTEAFF
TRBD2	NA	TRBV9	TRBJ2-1	TGTGCCAGCAGCGTAGGACTAGCGGGAGGCTCCTACAATGAGCAGTTCTTC	CASSVGLAGGSYNEQFF
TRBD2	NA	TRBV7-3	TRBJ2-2	TGTGCCAGCAGCTGGGGTCTAGCGGGATCTGGGGAGCTGTTTTTT	CASSWGLAGSGELFF
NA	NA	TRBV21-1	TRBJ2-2	TGTGCCAGCAGCCCCGCTCAGACAGCGGGAATTTGTAGCGGGGAGCTGTTTTTT	CASSPAQTAGICSGELFF
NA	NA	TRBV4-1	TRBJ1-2	TGCGCCAGCAGCCAAGAATCCGGCTATGGCTACACCTTC	CASSQESGYGYTF
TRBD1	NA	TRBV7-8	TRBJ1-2	TGTGCCAGCAGCTCGACAGGGGGCCATGGCTACACCTTC	CASSSTGGHGYTF
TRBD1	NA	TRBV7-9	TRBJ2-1	TGTGCCAGCAGCTTATCCGGGACAGGGGGCGCGAATGAGCAGTTCTTC	CASSLSGTGGANEQFF
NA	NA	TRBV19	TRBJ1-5	TGTGCCAGTAGTCCCGGACGGAGGAGCAATCAGCCCCAGCATTTT	CASSPGRRSNQPQHF
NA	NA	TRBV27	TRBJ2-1	TGTGCCAGCTCTCAAGGGGCAGCCTCCTACAATGAGCAGTTCTTC	CASSQGAASYNEQFF
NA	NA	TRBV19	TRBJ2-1	TGTGCCAGTAGGGTAGAAGTCCAGGCCTACAATGAGCAGTTCTTC	CASRVEVQAYNEQFF